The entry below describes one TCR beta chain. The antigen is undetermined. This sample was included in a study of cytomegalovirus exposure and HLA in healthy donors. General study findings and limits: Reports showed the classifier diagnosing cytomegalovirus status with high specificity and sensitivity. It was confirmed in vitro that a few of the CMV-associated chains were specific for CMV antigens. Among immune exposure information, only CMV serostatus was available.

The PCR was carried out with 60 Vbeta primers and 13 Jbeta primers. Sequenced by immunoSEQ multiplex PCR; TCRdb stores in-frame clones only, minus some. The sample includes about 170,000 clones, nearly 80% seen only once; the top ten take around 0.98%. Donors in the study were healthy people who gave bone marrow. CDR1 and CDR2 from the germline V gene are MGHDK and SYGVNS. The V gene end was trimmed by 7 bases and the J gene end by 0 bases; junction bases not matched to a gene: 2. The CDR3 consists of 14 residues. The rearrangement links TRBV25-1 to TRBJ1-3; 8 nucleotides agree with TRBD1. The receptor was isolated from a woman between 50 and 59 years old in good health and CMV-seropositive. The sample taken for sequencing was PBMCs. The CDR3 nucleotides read TGTGCCAGCACCACAGGGGGCTCTGGAAACACCATATATTTT. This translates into CASTTGGSGNTIYF. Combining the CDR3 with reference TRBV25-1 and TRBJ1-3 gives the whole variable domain EADIYQTPRYLVIGTGKKITLECSQTMGHDKMYWYQQDPGMELHLIHYSYGVNSTEKGDLSSESTVSRIRTEHFPLTLESARPSHTSQYLCASTTGGSGNTIYFGEGSWLTVV.